These 27 T cell receptor beta chains came from one sample sequenced in a study of patients and donors after allogeneic stem cell transplantation. TCRdb re-called the RT-PCR reads with MiXCR, one entry per CDR3 protein. The sample comprises hundreds of thousands of distinct CDR3 sequences, 16% of which are singletons, and just over 7% rests with the top ten. What was sequenced was blood, either unsorted or a sorted T cell fraction (not recorded which). Every receptor here comes from a human donor who was either an allogeneic HSCT recipient or a stem cell or donor lymphocyte infusion donor (not recorded which). It is not recorded whose cells these are; they may come from a transplant donor.

This clonotype appeared many times. This sequence joins TRBV11-2 and TRBJ2-3; a possible D gene is TRBD2 (7 bases). In germline, CDR1 is SGHAT, CDR2 FQNNGV. The CDR3 consists of 15 residues. Trimming removed 6 bases from V and 3 bases from J, with 16 bases in between. This chain's CDR3 is CASSLGGGVTDTQYF. The CDR3 nucleotides read TGTGCCAGCAGTCTCGGAGGGGGGGTGACAGATACGCAGTATTTT.

The chain has TRBV6-1 and TRBJ1-2, with 8 positions matching TRBD1. Trimming took 5 bases from V and 3 from J; bases not matched to a gene: 8. This CDR3 contains 15 residues. Germline-derived CDR1 and CDR2 are MNHNS and SASEGT. DNA for the CDR3: TGTGCCAGCAGTCTCCCATCGACAGGGGACTATGGCTACACCTTC. Encoded protein: CASSLPSTGDYGYTF.

The gene calls are TRBV20-1 and TRBJ2-3; D perhaps matches TRBD2 (5 bases). The CDR3 has 14 residues. Germline V gene data show CDR1 as DFQATT and CDR2 as SNEGSKA (reference sequence). V was trimmed by 5 bases and J by 2 bases, leaving 14 bases between them. The DNA for the CDR3 is TGCAGTGCTTCACAAACACTAGACACAGATACGCAGTATTTT. Protein product: CSASQTLDTDTQYF.

The V gene is TRBV29-1, the J gene TRBJ1-4; D gene ambiguous. Trimming cost V 6 bases and J 5 bases, with 4 bases left between them. Germline lookup yields CDR1 SQVTM and CDR2 ANQGSEA. The CDR3 runs 10 residues. The CDR3 coding sequence is TGCAGCGTGGGGAATGAAAAACTGTTTTTT. Translating gives CSVGNEKLFF.

This clonotype was seen repeatedly, ten times or more. The chain is built from TRBV5-1 and TRBJ1-1; D remains ambiguous. The CDR3 has 13 amino acids. Germline V lookup: CDR1 SGHRS, CDR2 YFSETQ. Trimming took off 4 bases at V and 0 bases at J, with 7 bases between the two ends. In nucleotides, the CDR3 is TGCGCCAGCAGCAAGACAATGAACACTGAAGCTTTCTTT. Its translation: CASSKTMNTEAFF.

The rearrangement uses TRBV5-1 and TRBJ1-4; tentatively, D is TRBD1 (5 bases). The V end lost 6 bases, the J end lost 2 bases, and 11 bases lay between the germline ends. The CDR3 sequence is 14 residues long. Germline CDR1 SGHRS, CDR2 YFSETQ. The CDR3 DNA sequence: TGCGCCAGCAAGCAGGGAGCGACTAATGAAAAACTGTTTTTT. Encoded protein: CASKQGATNEKLFF.

The gene calls are TRBV19 and TRBJ2-7, with a tentative D call TRBD2 (5 bases). Germline V lookup: CDR1 LNHDA, CDR2 SQIVND (reference sequence). The CDR3 totals 13 residues. Trimming removed 8 bases from V and 0 bases from J, with 11 bases in between. The CDR3 DNA is TGTGCCAGTGGCCCGGACTCCTCCTACGAGCAGTACTTC. Encoded protein: CASGPDSSYEQYF.

This chain links TRBV7-9 with TRBJ1-4, with 7 bases fitting TRBD1. CDR3 size: 16 residues. Per germline, CDR1 SEHNR and CDR2 FQNEAQ (reference sequence). The J segment lost 7 bases and the V segment lost 2 bases, leaving 10 bases of the junction unmatched. CDR3 region: CASSLFSGRGFEKLFF. CDR3 DNA: TGTGCCAGCAGCTTATTTTCGGGCAGGGGGTTTGAAAAACTGTTTTTT.

The CDR3 region has the DNA TGTGCCAGCAGCTACGACAGGGGGCGAATGGCCAAAAACATTCAGTACTTC. It codes for CASSYDRGRMAKNIQYF. The chain combines TRBV7-2 with TRBJ2-4; 10 positions agree with TRBD1. Germline-derived CDR1 and CDR2 are SGHTA and FQGNSA. The CDR3 consists of 17 residues. The trim removed 4 bases at V and 1 base at J, leaving 7 bases unmatched. Filled out from reference TRBV7-2 and TRBJ2-4, the complete variable domain reads GAGVSQSPSNKVTEKGKDVELRCDPISGHTALYWYRQSLGQGLEFLIYFQGNSAPDKSGLPSDRFSAERTGGSVSTLTIQRTQQEDSAVYLCASSYDRGRMAKNIQYFGAGTRLSVL.

The V gene is TRBV2, the J gene TRBJ2-4; D is unclear. The CDR3 is 11 residues long. Trimming removed 6 bases at V and 4 bases at J, with 4 bases between. Germline V gene data show CDR1 as SNHLY and CDR2 as FYNNEI. CDR3 nucleotides: TGTGCCAGCAGCCTAAAAAACATTCAGTACTTC. Amino acid sequence: CASSLKNIQYF.

The chain has TRBV6-5 and TRBJ1-6; a weak D match, TRBD1 (6 bases). From germline, CDR1 is MNHEY and CDR2 SVGAGI. Trimming shortened V by 4 bases and J by 8 bases, and 12 bases separated the two germline ends. The CDR3 totals 14 residues. The CDR3 region has the DNA TGTGCCAGCAGTTTTAGGAGGGGGGATTCACCCCTCCACTTT. It codes for CASSFRRGDSPLHF.

Remarks on this clonotype: Possible read error: a much larger clone is one base away. The chain joins TRBV6-1 to TRBJ2-2; D remains ambiguous. The V and J ends lost 8 bases and 1 base respectively, with 5 bases between them. In germline, CDR1 is MNHNS, CDR2 SASEGT. The CDR3 has 12 residues. Here the CDR3 reads CASQKNTGELFF. The CDR3 region has the DNA TGTGCCAGCCAGAAGAACACCGGGGAGCTGTTTTTT.

This clonotype turned up a few times. The rearrangement joins TRBV7-7 to TRBJ2-3; 9 nucleotides agree with TRBD2. Germline-derived CDR1 and CDR2 are SSHAT and FNYEAQ (reference sequence). There are 15 residues in the CDR3. V gave up 2 bases and J gave up 6 bases; unmatched junction bases: 6. The CDR3 DNA reads as TGTGCCAGCAGCTTATTAGCGGGAGAATTGGATACGCAGTATTTT. It is translated as CASSLLAGELDTQYF.

The V and J genes are TRBV7-9 and TRBJ2-1, with TRBD2 matching 8 bases. The junction had 13 bases not matched to a gene; V was cut back by 5 bases and J by 10 bases. CDR1 SEHNR and CDR2 FQNEAQ come from the germline V gene (reference sequence). The CDR3 spans 15 residues. The CDR3 DNA sequence: TGTGCCAGCAGCCCTGGGCGGGAGGCCCGGATAGAGCAGTTCTTC. It yields the protein CASSPGREARIEQFF.

This clonotype has just a few counts. This chain connects TRBV7-3 to TRBJ2-2; 9 positions match TRBD1. The CDR3 spans 14 residues. Looked up from germline, CDR1 is SGHTA and CDR2 is FQGTGA. V dropped 8 bases and J dropped 1; count of bases not matched to a gene: 2. CDR3 loop: CASATGGNTGELFF. CDR3 nucleotides: TGTGCCAGCGCGACAGGGGGGAACACCGGGGAGCTGTTTTTT.

This clonotype was recorded a few times. This chain joins TRBV20-1 and TRBJ2-7; weak D call: TRBD1 (5 bases). Trimming removed 6 bases at V and 2 bases at J, with 14 bases between. There are 13 residues in the CDR3. Germline CDR1 and CDR2: DFQATT and SNEGSKA (reference sequence). CDR3 bases: TGCAGTGCGCTCTGGGGCCCACCCTACGAGCAGTACTTC. The encoded protein is CSALWGPPYEQYF.

The table lists this clonotype with a few counts. The gene calls are TRBV20-1 and TRBJ2-3; TRBD2 agrees at 15 bases. This CDR3 is 19 amino acids long. Germline V lookup: CDR1 DFQATT, CDR2 SNEGSKA (reference sequence). V shed 1 base and J 0 bases; nucleotides not matched to a gene: 8. The CDR3 here is CSARGRGLAGGWSTDTQYF. The CDR3 DNA reads as TGCAGTGCTAGAGGCCGCGGACTAGCGGGGGGGTGGAGCACAGATACGCAGTATTTT.

The CDR3 loop is CASSYLGLAGDYTDTQYF. As DNA, the CDR3 is TGTGCCAGCAGTTACTTGGGACTAGCGGGGGACTACACAGATACGCAGTATTTT. This rearrangement joins TRBV6-2 or TRBV6-3 to TRBJ2-3, with TRBD2 identical over 14 bases. The CDR3 consists of 18 residues. The junction had 5 bases not matched to a gene; V was cut back by 1 base and J by 2 bases. Per the germline V gene, CDR1 is MNHEY and CDR2 is SVGEGT.

This rearrangement joins TRBV2 to TRBJ2-2; tentatively, D is TRBD1 (7 bases). Germline V gene data show CDR1 as SNHLY and CDR2 as FYNNEI. V was cut by 7 bases and J by 1 base, with 13 bases left in between. The CDR3 is 15 amino acids. The CDR3 DNA follows: TGTGCCAGCATTGGGGGGACAGTGAACACCGGGGAGCTGTTTTTT. Protein product: CASIGGTVNTGELFF.

This clonotype was recorded many times. The rearrangement joins TRBV6-1 to TRBJ2-1; 11 bases are a match to TRBD2. Germline CDR1 MNHNS, CDR2 SASEGT. This CDR3 contains 15 residues. V gave up 2 bases and J gave up 4 bases; unmatched junction bases: 1. The CDR3 DNA follows: TGTGCCAGCAGTGAAATAGCGGGGGGGTACAATGAGCAGTTCTTC. Encoded protein: CASSEIAGGYNEQFF.

The genes are TRBV28 and TRBJ1-4; D not resolved. Germline-derived CDR1 and CDR2 are MDHEN and SYDVKM. V lost 2 bases, J lost 7 bases, and 5 bases lay in between. This CDR3 is 12 amino acids long. In nucleotides, the CDR3 is TGTGCCAGCAGTTTAGAGATTGAAAAACTGTTTTTT. Translated, it gives CASSLEIEKLFF.

The table lists this clonotype with a few counts. V gene TRBV12-3 or TRBV12-4 combines with J gene TRBJ2-7, with D possibly being TRBD1 or TRBD2 (7 bases each). The CDR3 contains 13 residues. The V gene lost 6 bases and the J gene lost 6 bases, with 15 bases spanning the gap. The CDR3 bases are TGTGCCAGCAGCCCAGGGGGAGGGACCGAGCAGTACTTC. It is translated as CASSPGGGTEQYF.

The chain has TRBV20-1 and TRBJ2-1; 9 positions agree with TRBD2. V dropped 0 bases and J dropped 3; count of bases not matched to a gene: 9. Looked up from germline, CDR1 is DFQATT and CDR2 is SNEGSKA (reference sequence). The CDR3 is 17 residues long. The CDR3 reads CSARDLASGTNYNEQFF. CDR3 DNA: TGCAGTGCTAGAGATCTGGCTAGCGGGACGAACTACAATGAGCAGTTCTTC.

The V gene is TRBV24-1, the J gene TRBJ2-3; tentative D call: TRBD2 (5 bases). Germline V gene sequence: CDR1 KGHDR, CDR2 SFDVKD. The CDR3 length is 14 residues. V gave up 4 bases and J gave up 2 bases, with 9 bases separating them. The CDR3, as DNA: TGTGCCACCAGTGACCCTGGACTCACAGATACGCAGTATTTT. This gives the protein CATSDPGLTDTQYF.

This clonotype occurred a few times. V and J are TRBV5-1 and TRBJ2-3; 12 bases match TRBD2. V lost 5 bases, J lost 0 bases, and 7 bases stayed unmatched. The germline V gene encodes CDR1 SGHRS and CDR2 YFSETQ. The CDR3 has 17 amino acids. CDR3 in DNA: TGCGCCAGCAGGCCCTCCGGGACTAGCGGGAGCACAGATACGCAGTATTTT. Translating gives CASRPSGTSGSTDTQYF. Supplemented by reference TRBV5-1 and TRBJ2-3, the full variable domain reads KAGVTQTPRYLIKTRGQQVTLSCSPISGHRSVSWYQQTPGQGLQFLFEYFSETQRNKGNFPGRFSGRQFSNSRSEMNVSTLELGDSALYLCASRPSGTSGSTDTQYFGPGTRLTVL.

In its sample, this clonotype was seen once. One end of the junction does not line up with germline, which may come from a read error. The rearrangement joins TRBV29-1 to TRBJ2-3, with a tentative D call TRBD1 (6 bases). The CDR3 spans 14 residues. From germline, CDR1 is SQVTM and CDR2 ANQGSEA. Written as DNA, the CDR3 is TGCAGCGTCCCCAGACAGGTTCGGACAGATACGGAGTATTTT. It yields the protein CSVPRQVRTDTEYF.

This clonotype was detected a few times. This chain links TRBV12-3 or TRBV12-4 with TRBJ2-7; 8 positions match TRBD2. This CDR3 comprises 15 residues. The V gene end was trimmed by 3 bases and the J gene end by 2 bases; junction bases not matched to a gene: 6. CDR3 sequence reads: CASSLSGRIAYEQYF. The CDR3 bases are TGTGCCAGCAGTTTGAGCGGGAGAATTGCCTACGAGCAGTACTTC.